This T cell receptor beta chain was identified in a study of T-cell memory formation after mild COVID-19. Study-level findings and limits: Clones contracting day 15 to 85 were balanced CD4/CD8; later expanders leaned CD4+.

TCRdb independently ran MiXCR on the 5' RACE reads; one entry per CDR3 protein. The sample has about 350,000 distinct CDR3 sequences; roughly an eighth are singletons. The length of the CDR3 is 16 residues. The germline V and J ends were trimmed by 7 bases and 0 bases, with 15 bases remaining between them. CDR1 is SGHAT, CDR2 FQDESV, per germline (reference sequence). With regard to this clonotype: Antigen: not known.

This chain links TRBV11-1 with TRBJ2-2; D might be TRBD1 (6 bases). Sequenced material: PBMCs or a T cell subset sorted from them (not recorded which). This TCR derives from a man aged 18 to 30 who had mild COVID-19 (a few samples of this study predate the infection). Cell type and time point are not known. CDR3 coding DNA: TGTGCCAGCAACCCTCCGGGACACTCGAACACCGGGGAGCTGTTTTTT. Translated: CASNPPGHSNTGELFF.